This record looks at one T cell receptor (beta chain) sequence and its context. The data were obtained in a study of blood T cell repertoires in COVID-19. Turning to the study itself: Both acute and convalescent COVID-19 samples were obtained from the United States, Italy and Spain. From T cells, B-cell-depleted T cells, or PBMCs came the material, which was cDNA or gDNA.

Original processing methods: Amplification of reference gene primers was used by the study to estimate nucleated cell counts. Sequencing used immunoSEQ multiplex PCR; TCRdb keeps in-frame clones, though not all of them. Clone size and V and J calls were adopted from that table, with D and trimming inferred from the DNA. The table lists over 100,000 clones, roughly 80% of them singletons, with 2.5% to 4% in the top ten. V was trimmed by 2 bases and J by 4 bases, leaving 9 bases between them. This CDR3 is built from 14 residues. CDR1 and CDR2 from the germline V gene are MNHEY and SVGAGI. Specimen: peripheral blood. This sequence originates from a woman of 80 years or more with active or convalescent COVID-19. The chain couples TRBV6-5 to TRBJ2-1; no firm D call. The CDR3 spells CASSYLASYNEQFF. DNA for the CDR3: TGTGCCAGCAGTTACCTCGCGTCTTACAATGAGCAGTTCTTC.